What follows is one T cell receptor (beta chain) and its context. Antigen specificity is unknown. One end of the junction does not line up with germline, which may come from a read error. These data are taken from a study of cytomegalovirus exposure and HLA in healthy donors. Study outcomes and limitations: For TCR beta chains, V- and J-gene trimming was later linked to a missense DCLRE1C variant. Indistinguishable V segments such as TRBV6-2 and TRBV6-3 were excluded.

The PCR made use of 60 Vbeta and 13 Jbeta primers. Clones were read by immunoSEQ multiplex PCR, and TCRdb kept only the in-frame ones, dropping some. The data hold 200,000 to 250,000 clones, with 70% to 80% observed a single time. This CDR3 is 16 amino acids long. Looked up from germline, CDR1 is SEHNR and CDR2 is FQNEAQ (reference sequence). This chain links TRBV7-9 with TRBJ1-5, with 8 bases aligning to TRBD1. The receptor was isolated from a woman in her 30s in good health and CMV-seronegative. Input material: PBMCs. CDR3 loop: CSSSLVGTGAGQPQHF. The DNA of the CDR3 is TGTTCCAGCAGCTTAGTCGGGACAGGAGCCGGGCAGCCCCAGCATTTT.